This T cell receptor beta chain emerged from a study of CXCR3-negative and CXCR3-positive naive CD8 T cells. For the study at large: TRB reads totalled about 140 million, about 1.5 +/- 0.3 million per library.

The V gene's germline CDR1 is ENHRY and CDR2 SYGVKD. The CDR3 runs to 14 residues. Points from the study as a whole: TRB CDR3s were more hydrophobic in CXCR3-positive than in CXCR3-negative naive cells. With respect to TRBV-TRBJ usage, naive CXCR3-negative and CXCR3-positive cells were similar; memory differed. After cryopreservation, expression of CXCR3 was partially reduced, and most assays were run with fresh PBMCs.

Identification of naive CD8+ T cells rested on CD45RO-CCR7+CD27+CD95- status. Preparation of TRB cDNA libraries relied on 5' RACE carrying UMI labels. TCRdb reprocessed the 5' RACE reads, keeping one entry per CDR3 protein, no DNA. This sample's table has over 100,000 distinct CDR3 sequences. A remark on this clonotype: Its antigen remains unidentified.

The TCR comes from a human donor in good health. Some clones in this sample may be carry-over from other donors' samples. The chain recombines TRBV10-3 with TRBJ2-1; TCRdb calls TRBD1, which cannot be checked without DNA. The sequenced material came from naive CXCR3+ CD8+ T cells from blood. This sample's subset: CD45RO-CCR7+CD27+CD95- naive CD8+ T cells expressing CXCR3 (TNR3+). CDR3 sequence reads: CAISEQGRGCLLYF.